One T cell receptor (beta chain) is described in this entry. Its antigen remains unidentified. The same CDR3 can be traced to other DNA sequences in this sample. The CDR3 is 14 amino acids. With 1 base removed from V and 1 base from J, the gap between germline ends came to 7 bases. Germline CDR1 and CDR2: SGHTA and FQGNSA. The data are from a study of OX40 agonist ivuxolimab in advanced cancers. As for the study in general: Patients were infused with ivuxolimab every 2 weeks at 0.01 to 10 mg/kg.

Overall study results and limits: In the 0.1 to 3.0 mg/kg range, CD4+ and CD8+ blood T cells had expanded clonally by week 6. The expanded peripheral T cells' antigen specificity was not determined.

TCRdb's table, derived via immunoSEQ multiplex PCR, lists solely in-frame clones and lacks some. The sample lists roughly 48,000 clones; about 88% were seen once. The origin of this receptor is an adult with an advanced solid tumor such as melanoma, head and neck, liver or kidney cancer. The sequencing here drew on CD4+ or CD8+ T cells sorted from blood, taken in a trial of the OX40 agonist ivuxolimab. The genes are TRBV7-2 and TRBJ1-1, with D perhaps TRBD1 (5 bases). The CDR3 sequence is CASSLGGGNTEAFF. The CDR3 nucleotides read TGTGCCAGCAGCTTAGGCGGGGGGAACACTGAAGCTTTCTTT. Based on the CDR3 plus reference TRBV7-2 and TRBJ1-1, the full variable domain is GAGVSQSPSNKVTEKGKDVELRCDPISGHTALYWYRQSLGQGLEFLIYFQGNSAPDKSGLPSDRFSAERTGGSVSTLTIQRTQQEDSAVYLCASSLGGGNTEAFFGQGTRLTVV.